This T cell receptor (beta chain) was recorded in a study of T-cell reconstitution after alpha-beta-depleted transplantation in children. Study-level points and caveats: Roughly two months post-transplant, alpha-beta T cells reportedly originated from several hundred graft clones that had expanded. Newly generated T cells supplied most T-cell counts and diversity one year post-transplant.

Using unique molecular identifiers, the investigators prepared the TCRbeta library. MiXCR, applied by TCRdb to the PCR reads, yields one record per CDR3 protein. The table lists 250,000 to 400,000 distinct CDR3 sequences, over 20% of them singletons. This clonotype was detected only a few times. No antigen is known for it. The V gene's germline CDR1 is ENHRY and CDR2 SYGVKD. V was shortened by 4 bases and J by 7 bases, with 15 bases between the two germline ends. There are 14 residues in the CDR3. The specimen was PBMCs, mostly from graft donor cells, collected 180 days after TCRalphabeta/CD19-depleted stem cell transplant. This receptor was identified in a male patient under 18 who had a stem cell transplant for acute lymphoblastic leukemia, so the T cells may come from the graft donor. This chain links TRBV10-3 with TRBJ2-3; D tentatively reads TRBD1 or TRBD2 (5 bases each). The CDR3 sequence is CAISVIRDLNTQYF. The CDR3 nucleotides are TGTGCCATCAGTGTGATCCGGGACCTCAATACGCAGTATTTT.